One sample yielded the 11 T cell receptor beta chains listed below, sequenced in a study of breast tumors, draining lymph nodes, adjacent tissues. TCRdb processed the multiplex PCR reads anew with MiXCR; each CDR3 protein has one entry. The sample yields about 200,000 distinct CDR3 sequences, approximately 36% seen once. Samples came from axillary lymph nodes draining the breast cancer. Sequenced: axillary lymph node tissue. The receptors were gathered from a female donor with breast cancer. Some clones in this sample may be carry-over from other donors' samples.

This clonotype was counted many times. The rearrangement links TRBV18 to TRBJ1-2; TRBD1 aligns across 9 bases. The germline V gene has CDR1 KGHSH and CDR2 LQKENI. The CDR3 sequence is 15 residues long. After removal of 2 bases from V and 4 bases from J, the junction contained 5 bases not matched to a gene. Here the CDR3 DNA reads TGTGCCAGCTCACCAACGGACAGGGGTCGCTATGGCTACACCTTC. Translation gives CASSPTDRGRYGYTF.

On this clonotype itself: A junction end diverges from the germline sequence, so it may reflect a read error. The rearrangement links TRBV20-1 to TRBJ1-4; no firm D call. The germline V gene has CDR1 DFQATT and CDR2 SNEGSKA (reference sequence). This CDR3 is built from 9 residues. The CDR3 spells CSAVSGRAF. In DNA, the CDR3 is TGCAGTGCTGTTAGCGGGAGGGCCTTT.

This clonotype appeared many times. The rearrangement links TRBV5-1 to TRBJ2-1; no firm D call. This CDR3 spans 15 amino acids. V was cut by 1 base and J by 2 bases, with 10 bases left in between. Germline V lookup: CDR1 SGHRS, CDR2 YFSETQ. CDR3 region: CASSLFVGTYNEQFF. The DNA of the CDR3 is TGCGCCAGCAGCTTGTTCGTGGGAACCTACAATGAGCAGTTCTTC.

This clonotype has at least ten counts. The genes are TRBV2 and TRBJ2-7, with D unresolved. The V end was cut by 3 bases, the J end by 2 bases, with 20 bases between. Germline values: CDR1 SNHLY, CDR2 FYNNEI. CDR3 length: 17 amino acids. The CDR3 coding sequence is TGTGCCAGCAGTGACGAATTGGCAGTCGAGGTGGCCTACGAGCAGTACTTC. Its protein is CASSDELAVEVAYEQYF. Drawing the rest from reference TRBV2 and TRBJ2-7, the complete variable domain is EPEVTQTPSHQVTQMGQEVILRCVPISNHLYFYWYRQILGQKVEFLVSFYNNEISEKSEIFDDQFSVERPDGSNFTLKIRSTKLEDSAMYFCASSDELAVEVAYEQYFGPGTRLTVT.

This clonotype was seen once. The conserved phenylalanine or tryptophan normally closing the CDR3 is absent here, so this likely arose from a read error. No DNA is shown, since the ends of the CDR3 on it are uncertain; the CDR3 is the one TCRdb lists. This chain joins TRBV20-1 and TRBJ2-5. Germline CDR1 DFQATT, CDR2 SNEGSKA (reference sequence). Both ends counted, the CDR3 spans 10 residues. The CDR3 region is CSARAVNLNT.

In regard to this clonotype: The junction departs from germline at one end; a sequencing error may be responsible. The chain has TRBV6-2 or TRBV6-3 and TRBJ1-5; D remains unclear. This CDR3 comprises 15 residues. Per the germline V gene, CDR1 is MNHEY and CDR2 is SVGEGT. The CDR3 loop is CASSHSGSSNQPQHF. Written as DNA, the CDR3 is TGTGCCAGCAGTCACTCGGGCAGTAGCAATCAGCCCCAGCATTTT.

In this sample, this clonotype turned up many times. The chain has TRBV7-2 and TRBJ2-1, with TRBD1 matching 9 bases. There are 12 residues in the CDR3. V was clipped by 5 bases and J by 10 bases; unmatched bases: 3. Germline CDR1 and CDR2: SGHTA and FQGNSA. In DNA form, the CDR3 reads TGTGCCAGCAGCCCCGGGACAGGGGAGCAGTTCTTC. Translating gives CASSPGTGEQFF.

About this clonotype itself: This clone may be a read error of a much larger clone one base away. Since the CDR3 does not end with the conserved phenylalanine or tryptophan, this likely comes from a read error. The CDR3 DNA is TGTGCCAGCAGCTCTGGACTTGCTAATCAGCCCCAGCATCTT. Its translation is CASSSGLANQPQHL. This chain links TRBV11-2 with TRBJ1-5; D gene uncertain. Trimming shortened V by 4 bases and J by 4 bases, and 11 bases separated the two germline ends. The germline CDR1 and CDR2 sequences are SGHAT and FQNNGV. The CDR3 sequence is 14 residues long.

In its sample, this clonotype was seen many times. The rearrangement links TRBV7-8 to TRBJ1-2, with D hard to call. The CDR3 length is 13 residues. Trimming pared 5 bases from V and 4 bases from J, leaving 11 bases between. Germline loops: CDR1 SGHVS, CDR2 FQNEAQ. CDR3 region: CASSRGLGYGYTF. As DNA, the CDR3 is TGTGCCAGCAGCCGAGGTCTGGGCTATGGCTACACCTTC.

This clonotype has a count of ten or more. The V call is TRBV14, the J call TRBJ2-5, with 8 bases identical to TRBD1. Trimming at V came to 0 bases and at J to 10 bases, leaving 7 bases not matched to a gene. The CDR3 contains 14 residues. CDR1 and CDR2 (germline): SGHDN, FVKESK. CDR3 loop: CASSQDLWTGIQYF. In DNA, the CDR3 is TGTGCCAGCAGCCAAGATCTATGGACAGGGATCCAGTACTTC.

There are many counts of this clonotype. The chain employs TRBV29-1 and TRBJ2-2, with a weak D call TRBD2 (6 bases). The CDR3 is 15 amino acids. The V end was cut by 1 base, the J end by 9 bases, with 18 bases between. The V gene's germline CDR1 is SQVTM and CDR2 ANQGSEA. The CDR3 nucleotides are TGCAGCGTTGAAGGCCCTGGTTCGGGGAGGCGGGAGCTGTTTTTT. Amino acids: CSVEGPGSGRRELFF.